Reported below is one T cell receptor (beta chain). Its antigen is not identified. The data were taken from a study of Ad26.COV2.S vaccination and SARS-CoV-2 variants. The wider study: Among those in the COV1001 Ad26.COV2.S trial arm was the donor.

Study-level findings and limits: Individuals receiving vaccine had higher spike-specific TCR breadth than placebo recipients did.

Trimming left V 2 bases short and J 2 bases short, with 10 bases between. Germline values: CDR1 KGHSH, CDR2 LQKENI. The CDR3 runs to 16 residues. Treatment noted: around 19 received Ad26.COV2.S at low or high dose, single or two shots; a few received placebo; per-sample allocation not given. Sample collection was performed on day 63 after the first vaccine or placebo injection. An Ad26 vector carrying the Wuhan-strain SARS-CoV-2 spike served as the vaccine. Assay: immunoSEQ multiplex PCR; the TCRdb copy retains only in-frame clones and omits some. The sample includes around 300,000 clones, approximately 86% of them seen just once.

The TCR was taken from a person aged 18-60 years who received the Ad26.COV2.S COVID-19 vaccine or a placebo. Source: peripheral blood, taken in a trial of Ad26.COV2.S vaccine versus placebo. V gene TRBV18 combines with J gene TRBJ1-6; D gene unclear. The CDR3 sequence is CASSPVGFTYNSPLHF. The CDR3 region has the DNA TGTGCCAGCTCACCAGTAGGATTCACCTATAATTCACCCCTCCACTTT. The full variable domain, completed using reference TRBV18 and TRBJ1-6, is NAGVMQNPRHLVRRRGQEARLRCSPMKGHSHVYWYRQLPEEGLKFMVYLQKENIIDESGMPKERFSAEFPKEGPSILRIQQVVRGDSAAYFCASSPVGFTYNSPLHFGNGTRLTVT.